This T cell receptor beta chain was identified during a study of breast tumors, draining lymph nodes, adjacent tissues. This clonotype showed up many times. Using its own MiXCR run on the multiplex PCR reads, TCRdb lists one record per CDR3 protein. The profile shows about 170,000 distinct CDR3 sequences, roughly 35% of them singletons. Breast cancer patients provided tissue from their axillary draining lymph nodes. V was pared by 5 bases and J by 8 bases, with 9 bases of the junction left unmatched. CDR3 length: 14 amino acids. In germline, CDR1 is SGHTA, CDR2 FQGNSA. Sequencing was performed on axillary lymph node tissue. This sequence joins TRBV7-2 and TRBJ1-2, with 9 positions matching TRBD1. This receptor was identified in a female donor with breast cancer. Some clones in this sample may be carry-over from other donors' samples. The DNA for the CDR3 is TGTGCCAGCAGCCGACAGGGGGATTTTCGCGGCTACACCTTC. Translated: CASSRQGDFRGYTF.